The clone carrying this T cell receptor beta chain turned up a few times. The antigen is not known. The CDR3 extends over 13 amino acids. Trimming cost V 7 bases and J 5 bases; bases outside gene matches: 7. From germline, CDR1 is MNHEY and CDR2 SVGEGT. These data are taken from a study of T-cell reconstitution after alpha-beta-depleted transplantation in children. Overall study results and limits: T cells produced anew were the main source of T-cell counts and diversity one year after transplant. By about two months after transplant, alpha-beta T cells reportedly arose from several hundred graft clones that had expanded. Some patients' high day-60 TCRbeta diversity was attributed to recipient cells surviving conditioning.

Unique molecular identifiers tagged the TCRbeta library. TCRdb used MiXCR to reprocess the PCR reads, holding one entry per CDR3 protein. This table has 300,000 to 400,000 distinct CDR3 sequences, roughly 15% appearing once. The sequencing used PBMCs, mostly from graft donor cells, collected 360 days after TCRalphabeta/CD19-depleted stem cell transplant. This TCR derives from a male patient between 2 and 9 years old who had a stem cell transplant for acute lymphoblastic leukemia, so the T cells may come from the graft donor. The J gene is TRBJ2-5, the V gene TRBV6-2 or TRBV6-3; 7 positions agree with TRBD2. The chain's CDR3 is CASKNSGGETQYF. The CDR3 nucleotides read TGTGCCAGCAAGAACTCGGGGGGTGAGACCCAGTACTTC.